What follows is one TCR beta chain and its context. The antigen this receptor binds is unknown. Per-nucleotide qualities are absent, and no much larger clonotype sits a single base away. The trim is 4 bases for V and 5 bases for J, with a gap of 11 bases between the germline ends. There are 13 amino acids in the CDR3, from cysteine to phenylalanine inclusive. Only the CDR3 DNA is retained, 39 bases long and in frame from the first base. One collaborating source in Seattle enrolled patients during active infection and followed them longitudinally through the course of disease. Each collaborating institution followed its own protocols to collect whole blood in K2EDTA tubes. For TCRbeta analysis, collaborators shipped samples as frozen whole blood, isolated PBMCs, or DNA extracted from either of those sample types. This entry belongs to a study of blood T cell repertoires in COVID-19 (TCRdb year 2020). The study in broad terms: Samples covering the acute and convalescent phases of COVID-19 were provided by collaborators in the United States, Italy and Spain. The material from the prospective study consisted of cDNA or gDNA derived from T cells, B-cell-depleted T cells, or PBMCs. The dataset comprised deeply sampled blood TCRbeta repertoires from subjects exposed to, actively infected with, or recovered from COVID-19. The repertoires were released in a freely available public database meant as a resource for research on the immune response to SARS-CoV-2. The samples were drawn from the first 160 participants of the ongoing ImmuneRACE study and from roughly 1,300 subjects provided by 6 global collaborators. The sample metadata nearly always contained a de-identified subject ID, COVID-19 status, age in years and sex. HLA class I and class II types, where available, came from metadata supplied by the sample provider rather than from assay-based typing.

General conclusions and limits of the study: How much clinical and demographic metadata was included differed by source and by participant, and the metadata was provided uncurated.

TCRbeta CDR3 regions were amplified from genomic DNA by means of the immunoSEQ Assay, a bias-controlled multiplex PCR. Regarding the original processing steps: Nucleated cell counts per sample were estimated from amplification of reference gene primers within the assay. To quantify the absolute abundance of each unique TCRbeta CDR3 rearrangement, sequence reads were collapsed and filtered. For each sample, productive Simpson clonality was calculated as the square root of Simpson's diversity index across productive rearrangements. Not all clones reach the TCRdb copy of this immuneACCESS table, which keeps in-frame sequences only. Checked studies attribute under half of the gap to unresolved V genes and leave the rest unexplained. The V and J calls and clone size are taken from that table; D and trimming were inferred from the DNA. The sample table lists about 76,000 clones, 85% of them with a count of one. The biggest ten clones account for 9.5% to 13% of the sample.

This TCR derives from a man between 60 and 75 years old with COVID-19, enrolled during active disease. Specimen: peripheral blood. This receptor chain uses TRBV12-3 or TRBV12-4 and TRBJ1-1, with a tentative D gene TRBD1 over 6 matching bases. The CDR3 in this case is CASSSLTGTEAFF. The nucleotide sequence reads as follows: TGTGCCAGCAGTTCACTAACAGGGACTGAAGCTTTCTTT.